This T cell receptor beta chain was identified during a study of blood T cell repertoires in COVID-19. At the level of the study: Donors in the United States, Italy and Spain gave samples during acute or convalescent COVID-19. From T cells, B-cell-depleted T cells, or PBMCs came the material, which was cDNA or gDNA.

In the study's own analysis: Reference gene primer amplification gave nucleated cell count estimates. TCRdb's copy holds only in-frame clones and misses some; the assay was immunoSEQ multiplex PCR. V, J and clone size were drawn from that table, and D and trimming were deduced from the DNA. The sample gives around 100,000 clones, roughly 80% of which show up once; 13% is in the top ten. Germline assignment: CDR1 SGHNT and CDR2 YENEEA. There are 18 residues in the CDR3. Unmatched junction bases numbered 5, after V lost 1 base and J lost 0 bases. The sample consisted of peripheral blood. The gene calls are TRBV11-3 and TRBJ2-1, with 11 nucleotides matching TRBD2. The sequence was obtained from a man over 45 with active or convalescent COVID-19. The CDR3 bases are TGTGCCAGCAGCTTAGGACTAGCGGGGATCCTCTCCTACAATGAGCAGTTCTTC. Amino acids: CASSLGLAGILSYNEQFF.